This T cell receptor beta chain is drawn from a study of blood T cell repertoires in COVID-19. Study-wide context: Material from acute and convalescent COVID-19 was sourced from the United States, Italy and Spain. T cells, B-cell-depleted T cells, or PBMCs provided the cDNA or gDNA that served as material.

Patients of the Seattle cohort, enrolled during active infection, were followed longitudinally. In the original workflow: Amplification of reference gene primers was used by the study to estimate nucleated cell counts. Only in-frame clones appear in the TCRdb table, and some are missing; sequencing was by immunoSEQ multiplex PCR. That table supplies the V and J calls and clone size; D and trimming were determined from the DNA. In the table there are 300,000 to 450,000 clones, approximately 87% of which are singletons. Germline CDR1 LNHDA, CDR2 SQIVND (reference sequence). Trimming removed 5 bases from V and 0 bases from J, with 7 bases in between. The CDR3 is made up of 13 amino acids.

The source material was peripheral blood. The chain links TRBV19 to TRBJ1-1; a weak D match, TRBD1 (5 bases). This TCR was sampled from a woman younger than 45 with COVID-19, enrolled during active disease. The CDR3 DNA follows: TGTGCCAGTAGTCCGACAGTGAACACTGAAGCTTTCTTT. It is translated as CASSPTVNTEAFF.